This T cell receptor (beta chain) was captured in a study of response to subunit inactivated influenza vaccine. The CDR3 consists of 15 residues. Unmatched junction bases numbered 13, after V lost 6 bases and J lost 2 bases. The germline V gene has CDR1 DFQATT and CDR2 SNEGSKA (reference sequence). In TCRdb, the RT-PCR reads were re-called with MiXCR into one record per CDR3 protein. The data show 500,000 to 550,000 distinct CDR3 sequences, roughly 25% seen once. The same data also went into a second study, on T cells expressing NK-cell markers. This second study says: 5'RACE template switching built TCR beta cDNA with unique molecular identifiers. Among eight sequenced donors, seven carried HCMV seropositivity while one was seronegative. Five or six of the donors carried dominant NKG2C+ clonotypes that took up about 1.0-8% of their CD8+ T cells. The same clonotypes also predominated in the CD3+CD56-NKG2C+ fraction of a few donors.

The clonotype was recovered from a man in his fifties who received an inactivated influenza vaccine. The chain recombines TRBV20-1 with TRBJ2-7; 7 nucleotides match TRBD2. The starting material was CD4+ T cells sorted from PBMCs, obtained about 11 days after vaccination. The CDR3 loop is CSAPQGGEGPYEQYF. DNA for the CDR3: TGCAGTGCGCCTCAGGGAGGGGAGGGCCCCTACGAGCAGTACTTC.